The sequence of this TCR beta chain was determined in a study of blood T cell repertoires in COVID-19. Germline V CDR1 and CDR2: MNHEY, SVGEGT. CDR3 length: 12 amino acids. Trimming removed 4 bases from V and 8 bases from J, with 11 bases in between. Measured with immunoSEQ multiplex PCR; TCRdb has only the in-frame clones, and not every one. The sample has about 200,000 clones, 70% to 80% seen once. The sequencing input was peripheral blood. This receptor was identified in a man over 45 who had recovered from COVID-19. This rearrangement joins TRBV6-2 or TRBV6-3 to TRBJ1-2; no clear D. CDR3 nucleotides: TGTGCCAGCAGTTCCAACATGGCAGGCTACACCTTC. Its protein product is CASSSNMAGYTF.